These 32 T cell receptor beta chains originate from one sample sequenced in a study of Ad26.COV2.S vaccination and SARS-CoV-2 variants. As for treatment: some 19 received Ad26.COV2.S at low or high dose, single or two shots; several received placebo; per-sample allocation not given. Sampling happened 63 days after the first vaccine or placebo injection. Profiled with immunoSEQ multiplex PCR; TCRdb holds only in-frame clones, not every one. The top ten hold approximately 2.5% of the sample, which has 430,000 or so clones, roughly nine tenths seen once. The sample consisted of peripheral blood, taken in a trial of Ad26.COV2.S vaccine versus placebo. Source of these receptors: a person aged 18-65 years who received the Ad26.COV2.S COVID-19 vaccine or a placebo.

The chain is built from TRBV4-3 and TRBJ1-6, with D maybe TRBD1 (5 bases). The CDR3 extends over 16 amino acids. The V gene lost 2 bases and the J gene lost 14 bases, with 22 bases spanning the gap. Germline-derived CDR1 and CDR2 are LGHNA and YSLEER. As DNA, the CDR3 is TGCGCCAGCAGCCAACAGCTGATTGGGATTTGGGGGGCCCTCCACTTT. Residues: CASSQQLIGIWGALHF.

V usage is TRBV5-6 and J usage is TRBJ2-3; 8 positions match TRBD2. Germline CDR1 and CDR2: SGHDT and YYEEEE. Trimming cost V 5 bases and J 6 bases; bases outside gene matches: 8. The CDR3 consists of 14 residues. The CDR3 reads CASSHTSGADTQYF. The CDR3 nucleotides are TGTGCCAGCAGTCACACTAGCGGTGCGGATACGCAGTATTTT.

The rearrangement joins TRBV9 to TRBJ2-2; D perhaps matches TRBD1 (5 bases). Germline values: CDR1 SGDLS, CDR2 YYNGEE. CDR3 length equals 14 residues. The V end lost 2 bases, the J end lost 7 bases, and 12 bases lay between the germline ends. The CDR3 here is CASSVDSRGGELFF. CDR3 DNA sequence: TGTGCCAGCAGCGTCGACAGTCGAGGCGGGGAGCTGTTTTTT. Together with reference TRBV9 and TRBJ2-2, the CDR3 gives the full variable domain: DSGVTQTPKHLITATGQRVTLRCSPRSGDLSVYWYQQSLDQGLQFLIQYYNGEERAKGNILERFSAQQFPDLHSELNLSSLELGDSALYFCASSVDSRGGELFFGEGSRLTVL.

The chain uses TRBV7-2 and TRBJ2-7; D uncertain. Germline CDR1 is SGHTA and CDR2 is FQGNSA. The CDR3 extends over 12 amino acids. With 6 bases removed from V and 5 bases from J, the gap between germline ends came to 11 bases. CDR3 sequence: CASRNHGNEQYF. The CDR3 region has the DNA TGTGCCAGCAGGAATCATGGGAACGAGCAGTACTTC.

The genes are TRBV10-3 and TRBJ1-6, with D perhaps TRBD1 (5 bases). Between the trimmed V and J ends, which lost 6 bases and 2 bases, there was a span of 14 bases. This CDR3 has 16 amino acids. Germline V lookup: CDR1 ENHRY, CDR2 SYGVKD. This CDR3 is CAISPTTVPYNSPLHF. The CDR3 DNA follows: TGTGCCATCAGCCCGACGACAGTCCCCTATAATTCACCCCTCCACTTT.

CDR3 region: CASSQYSNNRGEQYF. For the CDR3, the DNA is TGTGCCAGTAGTCAATATTCAAATAACAGGGGCGAGCAGTACTTC. The chain uses TRBV19 and TRBJ2-7; TRBD1 agrees at 7 bases. Germline V gene data show CDR1 as LNHDA and CDR2 as SQIVND (reference sequence). With 5 bases clipped from V and 6 bases from J, the junction kept 13 bases outside the gene matches. CDR3 size: 15 residues.

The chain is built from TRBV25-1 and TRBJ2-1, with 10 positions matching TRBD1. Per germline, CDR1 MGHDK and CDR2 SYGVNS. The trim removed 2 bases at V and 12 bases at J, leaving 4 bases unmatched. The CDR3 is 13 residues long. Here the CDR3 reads CASSEPDRGVQFF. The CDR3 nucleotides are TGTGCCAGCAGTGAACCGGACAGGGGGGTGCAGTTCTTC.

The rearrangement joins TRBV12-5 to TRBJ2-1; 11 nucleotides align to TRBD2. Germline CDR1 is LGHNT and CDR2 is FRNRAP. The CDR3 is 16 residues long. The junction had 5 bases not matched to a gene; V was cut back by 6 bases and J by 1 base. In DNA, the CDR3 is TGTGCTAGTGGCCAAAGACTAGCGGGGTCCTACAATGAGCAGTTCTTC. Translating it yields CASGQRLAGSYNEQFF.

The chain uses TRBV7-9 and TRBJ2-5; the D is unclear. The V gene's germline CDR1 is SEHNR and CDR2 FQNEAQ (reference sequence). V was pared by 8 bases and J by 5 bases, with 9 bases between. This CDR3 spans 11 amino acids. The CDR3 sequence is CASAPEETQYF. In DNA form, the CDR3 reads TGTGCCAGCGCCCCCGAGGAGACCCAGTACTTC.

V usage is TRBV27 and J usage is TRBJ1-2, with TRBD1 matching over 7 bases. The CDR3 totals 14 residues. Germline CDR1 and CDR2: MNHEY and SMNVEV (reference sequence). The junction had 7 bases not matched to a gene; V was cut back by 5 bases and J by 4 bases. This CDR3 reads CASSQVPGGYGYTF. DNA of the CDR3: TGTGCCAGCAGTCAGGTGCCAGGGGGCTATGGCTACACCTTC.

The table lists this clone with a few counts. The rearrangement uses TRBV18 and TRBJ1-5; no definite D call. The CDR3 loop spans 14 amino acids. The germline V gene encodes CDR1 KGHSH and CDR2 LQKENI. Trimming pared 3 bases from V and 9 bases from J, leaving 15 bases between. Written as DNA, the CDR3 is TGTGCCAGCTCACCTTCTGACGGTGAGTGGCCCCAGCATTTT. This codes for CASSPSDGEWPQHF.

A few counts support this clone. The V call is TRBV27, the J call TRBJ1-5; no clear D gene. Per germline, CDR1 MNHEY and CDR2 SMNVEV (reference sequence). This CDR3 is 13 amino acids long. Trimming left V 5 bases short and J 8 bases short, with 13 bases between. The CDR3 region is CASSPSRVEPQHF. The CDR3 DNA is TGTGCCAGCAGTCCTTCCCGGGTGGAGCCCCAGCATTTT.

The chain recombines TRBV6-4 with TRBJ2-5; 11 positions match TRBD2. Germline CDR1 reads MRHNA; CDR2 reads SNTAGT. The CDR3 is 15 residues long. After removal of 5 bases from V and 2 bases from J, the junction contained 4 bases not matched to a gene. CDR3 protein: CASSKLAGAQETQYF. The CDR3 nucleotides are TGTGCCAGCAGTAAACTAGCGGGGGCTCAAGAGACCCAGTACTTC.

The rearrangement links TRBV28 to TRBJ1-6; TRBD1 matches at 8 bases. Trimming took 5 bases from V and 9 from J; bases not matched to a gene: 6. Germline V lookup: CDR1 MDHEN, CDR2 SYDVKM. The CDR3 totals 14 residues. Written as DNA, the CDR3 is TGTGCCAGCAGTAGGACAGGGTGGGTTTCACCCCTCCACTTT. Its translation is CASSRTGWVSPLHF.

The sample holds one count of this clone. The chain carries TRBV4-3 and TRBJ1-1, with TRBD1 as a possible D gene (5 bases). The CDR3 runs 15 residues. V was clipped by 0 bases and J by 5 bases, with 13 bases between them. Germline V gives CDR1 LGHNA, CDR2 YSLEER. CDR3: CASSQDQRQGTEAFF. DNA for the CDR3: TGCGCCAGCAGCCAAGATCAGCGGCAGGGAACTGAAGCTTTCTTT.

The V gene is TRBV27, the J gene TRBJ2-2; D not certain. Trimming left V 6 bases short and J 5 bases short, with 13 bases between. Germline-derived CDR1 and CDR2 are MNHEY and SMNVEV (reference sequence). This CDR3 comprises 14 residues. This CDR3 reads CASRIFVGTGELFF. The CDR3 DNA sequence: TGTGCCAGCAGAATTTTTGTGGGTACCGGGGAGCTGTTTTTT.

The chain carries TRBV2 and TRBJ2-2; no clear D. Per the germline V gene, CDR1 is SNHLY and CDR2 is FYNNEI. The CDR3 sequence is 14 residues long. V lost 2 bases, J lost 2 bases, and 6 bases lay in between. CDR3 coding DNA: TGTGCCAGCAGTGAATTGGCTAACACCGGGGAGCTGTTTTTT. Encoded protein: CASSELANTGELFF. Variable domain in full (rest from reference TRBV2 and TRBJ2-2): EPEVTQTPSHQVTQMGQEVILRCVPISNHLYFYWYRQILGQKVEFLVSFYNNEISEKSEIFDDQFSVERPDGSNFTLKIRSTKLEDSAMYFCASSELANTGELFFGEGSRLTVL.

The CDR3 sequence is CASSVTGGTTNEKLFF. CDR3 nucleotides: TGCGCCAGCAGCGTGACAGGGGGCACGACTAATGAAAAACTGTTTTTT. The chain joins TRBV5-1 to TRBJ1-4; 10 nucleotides agree with TRBD1. The CDR3 runs to 16 residues. V shed 4 bases and J 2 bases; nucleotides not matched to a gene: 5. Germline-derived CDR1 and CDR2 are SGHRS and YFSETQ.

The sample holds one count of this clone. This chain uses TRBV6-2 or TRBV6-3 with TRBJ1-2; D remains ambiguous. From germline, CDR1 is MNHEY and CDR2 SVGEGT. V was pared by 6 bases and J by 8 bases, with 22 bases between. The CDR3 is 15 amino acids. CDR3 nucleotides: TGTGCCAGCAGCAAACAGCTCACCTCCTTGGGCGGCTACACCTTC. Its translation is CASSKQLTSLGGYTF.

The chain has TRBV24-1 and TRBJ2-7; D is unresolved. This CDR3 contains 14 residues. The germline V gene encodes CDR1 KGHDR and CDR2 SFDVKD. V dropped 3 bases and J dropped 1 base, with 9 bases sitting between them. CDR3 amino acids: CATSDHGPSYEQYV. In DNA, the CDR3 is TGTGCCACCAGTGATCATGGACCGTCCTACGAGCAGTACGTC.

CDR3 nucleotide sequence: TGTGCCAGCAGCGGGACAGGGGTAAATGGCCCGGAAGGCTACACCTTC. Translation gives CASSGTGVNGPEGYTF. The rearrangement uses TRBV5-6 and TRBJ1-2; TRBD1 matches 10 bases. This CDR3 contains 16 residues. The trim removed 4 bases at V and 8 bases at J, leaving 14 bases unmatched. Germline CDR1 reads SGHDT; CDR2 reads YYEEEE.

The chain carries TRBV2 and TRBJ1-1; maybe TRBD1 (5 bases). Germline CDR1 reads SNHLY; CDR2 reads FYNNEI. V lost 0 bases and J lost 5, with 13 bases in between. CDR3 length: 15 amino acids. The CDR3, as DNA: TGTGCCAGCAGTGAAGCGCGGGGGAGAGGGACTGAAGCTTTCTTT. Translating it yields CASSEARGRGTEAFF.

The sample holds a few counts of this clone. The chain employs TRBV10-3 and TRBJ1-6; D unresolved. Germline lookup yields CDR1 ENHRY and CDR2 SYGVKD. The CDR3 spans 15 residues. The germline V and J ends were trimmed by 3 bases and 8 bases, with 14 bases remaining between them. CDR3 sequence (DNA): TGTGCCATCAGTGATAGGTCCGGGTCCGATTCACCCCTCCACTTT. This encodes CAISDRSGSDSPLHF.

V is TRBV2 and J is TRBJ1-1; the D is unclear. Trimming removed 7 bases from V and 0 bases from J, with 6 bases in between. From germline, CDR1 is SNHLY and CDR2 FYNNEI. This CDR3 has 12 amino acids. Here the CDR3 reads CASTQMNTEAFF. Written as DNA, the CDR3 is TGTGCCAGCACCCAGATGAACACTGAAGCTTTCTTT.

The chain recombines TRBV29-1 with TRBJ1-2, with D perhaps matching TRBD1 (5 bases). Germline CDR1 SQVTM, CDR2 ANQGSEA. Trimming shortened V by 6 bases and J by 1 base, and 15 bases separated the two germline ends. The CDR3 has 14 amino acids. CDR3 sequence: CSVPESTDNYGYTF. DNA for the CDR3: TGCAGCGTCCCCGAATCGACAGATAACTATGGCTACACCTTC.

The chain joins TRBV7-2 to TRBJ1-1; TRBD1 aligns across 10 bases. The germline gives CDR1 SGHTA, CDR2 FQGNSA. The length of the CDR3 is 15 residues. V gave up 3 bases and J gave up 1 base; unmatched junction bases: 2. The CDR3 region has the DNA TGTGCCAGCAGCTTCCGGGACAGGGGGAACACTGAAGCTTTCTTT. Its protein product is CASSFRDRGNTEAFF. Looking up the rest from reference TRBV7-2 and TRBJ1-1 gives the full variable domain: GAGVSQSPSNKVTEKGKDVELRCDPISGHTALYWYRQSLGQGLEFLIYFQGNSAPDKSGLPSDRFSAERTGGSVSTLTIQRTQQEDSAVYLCASSFRDRGNTEAFFGQGTRLTVV.

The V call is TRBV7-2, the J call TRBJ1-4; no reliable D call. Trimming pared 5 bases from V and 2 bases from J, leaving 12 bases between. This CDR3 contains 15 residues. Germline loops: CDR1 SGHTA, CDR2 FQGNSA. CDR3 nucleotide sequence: TGTGCCAGCAGCACGGGCGGGCAGACTAATGAAAAACTGTTTTTT. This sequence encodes CASSTGGQTNEKLFF.

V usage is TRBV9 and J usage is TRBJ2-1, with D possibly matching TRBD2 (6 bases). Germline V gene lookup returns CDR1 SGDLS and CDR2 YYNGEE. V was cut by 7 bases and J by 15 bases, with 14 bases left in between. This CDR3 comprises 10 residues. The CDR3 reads CASGTGLLFF. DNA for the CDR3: TGTGCCAGCGGGACTGGCTTATTGTTCTTC.

The CDR3 region is CASSLGPADNEKLFF. Here the CDR3 DNA reads TGCGCCAGCAGCTTGGGGCCAGCCGATAATGAAAAACTGTTTTTT. This rearrangement joins TRBV5-1 to TRBJ1-4, with D hard to call. This CDR3 contains 15 residues. Deletions cut 0 bases from V and 4 bases from J, with 10 bases between. Germline CDR1 reads SGHRS; CDR2 reads YFSETQ.

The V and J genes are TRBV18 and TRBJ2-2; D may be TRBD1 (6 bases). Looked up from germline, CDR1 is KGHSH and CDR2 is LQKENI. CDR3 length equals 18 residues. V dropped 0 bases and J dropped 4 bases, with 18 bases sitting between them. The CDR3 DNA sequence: TGTGCCAGCTCACCACCGGGAGACAGGTTGGGGGCCACCGGGGAGCTGTTTTTT. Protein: CASSPPGDRLGATGELFF. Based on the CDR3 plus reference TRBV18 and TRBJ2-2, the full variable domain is NAGVMQNPRHLVRRRGQEARLRCSPMKGHSHVYWYRQLPEEGLKFMVYLQKENIIDESGMPKERFSAEFPKEGPSILRIQQVVRGDSAAYFCASSPPGDRLGATGELFFGEGSRLTVL.

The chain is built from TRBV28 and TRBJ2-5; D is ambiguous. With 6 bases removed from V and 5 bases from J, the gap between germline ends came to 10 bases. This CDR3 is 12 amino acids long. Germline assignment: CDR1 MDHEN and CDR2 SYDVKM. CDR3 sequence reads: CASRTLGETQYF. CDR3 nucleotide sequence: TGTGCCAGCAGGACCTTAGGGGAGACCCAGTACTTC.

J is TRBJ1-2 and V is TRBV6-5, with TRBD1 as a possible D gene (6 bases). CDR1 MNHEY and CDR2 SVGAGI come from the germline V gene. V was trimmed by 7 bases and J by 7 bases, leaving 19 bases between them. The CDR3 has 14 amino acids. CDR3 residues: CASNRALPEGGYTF. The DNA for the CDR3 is TGTGCCAGCAACAGGGCCCTCCCCGAGGGTGGCTACACCTTC.